A selection of T cell receptor beta chains follows, all from one sample in a study of CD8+CD57+ T cells in acquired aplastic anemia. Each CDR3 protein is one row after TCRdb ran MiXCR on the reads. The data contain some 160,000 distinct CDR3 sequences, 40% to 55% of them singletons. Source material: sorted CD4+, CD8+, or CD8+CD57+ T cells (not recorded which) from PBMCs. These receptors were taken from a human donor with aplastic anemia. Each CDR3 is given with its conserved first and last residue. D genes are given only for firm matches. Size values are once, few and many counts, or a class for expanded clones, and some rows have none.

v_gene: TRBV5-1; len: 15; abundance: .; j_gene: TRBJ2-5; d_gene: .; CDR3nt: TGCGCCAGCAGCTGGATGACTAGAGGACAAGAGACCCAGTACTTC; CDR3aa: CASSWMTRGQETQYF
v_gene: TRBV19; len: 16; abundance: .; j_gene: TRBJ1-2; d_gene: .; CDR3nt: TGTGCCAGTAGTATAGGCCTGACGCTGGCGAACTATGGCTACACCTTC; CDR3aa: CASSIGLTLANYGYTF
v_gene: TRBV25-1; len: 14; abundance: .; j_gene: TRBJ2-1; d_gene: .; CDR3nt: TGTGCCAGCAGTGAATTAAGGGGGTACAATGAGCAGTTCTTC; CDR3aa: CASSELRGYNEQFF
v_gene: TRBV7-3; len: 15; abundance: .; j_gene: TRBJ2-5; d_gene: .; CDR3nt: TGTGCCAGCAGCTTGGGGACGACAGCACAAGAGACCCAGTACTTC; CDR3aa: CASSLGTTAQETQYF
v_gene: TRBV7-9; len: 13; abundance: .; j_gene: TRBJ1-2; d_gene: .; CDR3nt: TGTGCCAGCAGCTTAGGCGGCGGCTATGGCTACACCTTC; CDR3aa: CASSLGGGYGYTF
v_gene: TRBV7-9; len: 17; abundance: .; j_gene: TRBJ1-3; d_gene: .; CDR3nt: TGTGCCAGCAGCAGTCCCGGGACCATTGGCTCTGGAAACACCATATATTTT; CDR3aa: CASSSPGTIGSGNTIYF
v_gene: TRBV2; len: 13; abundance: .; j_gene: TRBJ2-7; d_gene: .; CDR3nt: TGTGCCACCACCGACCTCTTAACCTACGAGCAGTACTTC; CDR3aa: CATTDLLTYEQYF
v_gene: TRBV4-1; len: 15; abundance: .; j_gene: TRBJ2-7; d_gene: .; CDR3nt: TGCGCCAGCAGCCAAGAAAGCATTGGGCGCGACGAGCAGTACTTC; CDR3aa: CASSQESIGRDEQYF
v_gene: TRBV9; len: 13; abundance: many; j_gene: TRBJ1-3; d_gene: .; CDR3nt: TGTGCCAGCAGCGTTTCCCCTGGAAACACCATATATTTT; CDR3aa: CASSVSPGNTIYF
v_gene: TRBV28; len: 11; abundance: many; j_gene: TRBJ2-7; d_gene: .; CDR3nt: TGTGCCAGCGGCTCCCCCTACGAGCAGTACTTC; CDR3aa: CASGSPYEQYF
v_gene: TRBV2; len: 13; abundance: .; j_gene: TRBJ2-5; d_gene: .; CDR3nt: TGTGCCAGCAGTTACGGGGCTCAAGAGACCCAGTACTTT; CDR3aa: CASSYGAQETQYF
v_gene: TRBV6-5; len: 16; abundance: many; j_gene: TRBJ2-5; d_gene: TRBD2; CDR3nt: TGTGCCAGCAGTTACGGGATAGCGGGAGGCGGGGAGACCCAGTACTTC; CDR3aa: CASSYGIAGGGETQYF
v_gene: TRBV7-9; len: 14; abundance: .; j_gene: TRBJ1-1; d_gene: .; CDR3nt: TGTGTCAGCAGCCAGGCAGGGGCGGTAACTGAAGCTTTCTTT; CDR3aa: CVSSQAGAVTEAFF
v_gene: TRBV11-2; len: 14; abundance: .; j_gene: TRBJ2-1; d_gene: TRBD2; CDR3nt: TGTGCCAGCAGCTCGACCGGGACTAGCAATGAGCAGTTCTTC; CDR3aa: CASSSTGTSNEQFF
v_gene: TRBV10-3; len: 16; abundance: many; j_gene: TRBJ2-3; d_gene: TRBD2; CDR3nt: TGTGCCATCAGTGACCTGCGGGAGGGATCGGGAGATACGCAGTATTTT; CDR3aa: CAISDLREGSGDTQYF
v_gene: TRBV10-1; len: 13; abundance: .; j_gene: TRBJ2-5; d_gene: TRBD2; CDR3nt: TGCGCCAGCAGTGAGTCGGCGGGAGCGACCCAGTACTTC; CDR3aa: CASSESAGATQYF
v_gene: TRBV10-3; len: 14; abundance: .; j_gene: TRBJ2-5; d_gene: .; CDR3nt: TGTGCCATCAGTGGGCAGAAGGGGGAAGGGACCCAGTACTTC; CDR3aa: CAISGQKGEGTQYF
v_gene: TRBV11-3; len: 13; abundance: many; j_gene: TRBJ2-5; d_gene: TRBD2; CDR3nt: TGTGCCAGCAGCCTCCCGGGAGGAGAGACCCAGTACTTC; CDR3aa: CASSLPGGETQYF
v_gene: TRBV20-1; len: 14; abundance: many; j_gene: TRBJ2-5; d_gene: TRBD1; CDR3nt: TGCAGTGCTAGAGAGACAGGGGCAAGAGAGACCCAGTACTTC; CDR3aa: CSARETGARETQYF
v_gene: TRBV12-3/TRBV12-4; len: 16; abundance: many; j_gene: TRBJ2-5; d_gene: .; CDR3nt: TGTGCCAGCAGTCCACGCGGGACCACTATCCAAGAGACCCAGTACTTC; CDR3aa: CASSPRGTTIQETQYF
v_gene: TRBV10-3; len: 13; abundance: .; j_gene: TRBJ1-1; d_gene: TRBD1; CDR3nt: TGTGCCATCAGTGAGTGGGACAGCACTGAAGCTTTCTTT; CDR3aa: CAISEWDSTEAFF
v_gene: TRBV10-3; len: 15; abundance: .; j_gene: TRBJ1-5; d_gene: TRBD1; CDR3nt: TGTGCCATCAGTCAAATGGGACAGCTTAATCAGCCCCAGCATTTT; CDR3aa: CAISQMGQLNQPQHF
v_gene: TRBV20-1; len: 13; abundance: .; j_gene: TRBJ2-3; d_gene: .; CDR3nt: TGCAGTGCTGTCATAGGGGAGACCAACACGCAGTATTTT; CDR3aa: CSAVIGETNTQYF
v_gene: TRBV7-7; len: 15; abundance: .; j_gene: TRBJ2-7; d_gene: TRBD2; CDR3nt: TGTGCCAGCAGCCCGAACCTAGCGGGAGTTGGAGAGCAGTACTTC; CDR3aa: CASSPNLAGVGEQYF
v_gene: TRBV7-6; len: 18; abundance: many; j_gene: TRBJ2-2; d_gene: TRBD2; CDR3nt: TGTGCCAGCAGCGCAATGCCTAGCGGGAGGGCCGAGGCCGGGGAGCTGTTTTTT; CDR3aa: CASSAMPSGRAEAGELFF
v_gene: TRBV19; len: 16; abundance: many; j_gene: TRBJ2-1; d_gene: TRBD2; CDR3nt: TGTGCCAGTAGAGACACGGGGGGGGGAGCCTACAATGAGCAGTTCTTC; CDR3aa: CASRDTGGGAYNEQFF
v_gene: TRBV20-1; len: 13; abundance: many; j_gene: TRBJ2-3; d_gene: .; CDR3nt: TGCAGTGCCCGGACTGGCTACACAGATACGCAGTATTTT; CDR3aa: CSARTGYTDTQYF
v_gene: TRBV25-1; len: 13; abundance: .; j_gene: TRBJ2-3; d_gene: .; CDR3nt: TGTGCCAGCAGTGTCGGGCTCACAGATACGCAGTATTTT; CDR3aa: CASSVGLTDTQYF
v_gene: TRBV7-2; len: 15; abundance: many; j_gene: TRBJ2-6; d_gene: .; CDR3nt: TGTGTCAGCAGCTTAACCCCAACTGGGGCCAACGTCCTGACTTTC; CDR3aa: CVSSLTPTGANVLTF
v_gene: TRBV10-3; len: 15; abundance: .; j_gene: TRBJ2-3; d_gene: .; CDR3nt: TGTGCCATCAGTGAGACGGGGGCCGCCACAGATACGCAGTATTTT; CDR3aa: CAISETGAATDTQYF
v_gene: TRBV20-1; len: 14; abundance: .; j_gene: TRBJ2-5; d_gene: TRBD1; CDR3nt: TGCAGTGCTGAAAGGACAGGGTTGGGTGAGACCCAGTACTTC; CDR3aa: CSAERTGLGETQYF
v_gene: TRBV11-1; len: 17; abundance: few; j_gene: TRBJ1-2; d_gene: TRBD1; CDR3nt: TGTGCCAGCAGCCTAACCCGAGGCGGGACAGGGGGAAATGGCTACACCTTC; CDR3aa: CASSLTRGGTGGNGYTF
v_gene: TRBV20-1; len: 13; abundance: .; j_gene: TRBJ2-5; d_gene: TRBD1; CDR3nt: TGCAGTGCTAGCAGGGGGCACGGGGAGACCCAGTACTTC; CDR3aa: CSASRGHGETQYF
v_gene: TRBV11-1; len: 14; abundance: many; j_gene: TRBJ2-7; d_gene: TRBD1; CDR3nt: TGTGCCAGCAGCTTCGGACAGGCTGTCTACGAGCAGTACTTC; CDR3aa: CASSFGQAVYEQYF
v_gene: TRBV27; len: 15; abundance: many; j_gene: TRBJ2-7; d_gene: TRBD1; CDR3nt: TGTGCCAGCAGTGGCCGGGACAGGGGTGCCTACGAGCAGTACTTC; CDR3aa: CASSGRDRGAYEQYF
v_gene: TRBV12-3/TRBV12-4; len: 12; abundance: many; j_gene: TRBJ1-5; d_gene: .; CDR3nt: TGTGCCAGCAGTTTACAACTTCAGCCCCAGCATTTT; CDR3aa: CASSLQLQPQHF
v_gene: TRBV20-1; len: 15; abundance: few; j_gene: TRBJ2-1; d_gene: .; CDR3nt: TGCAGTGCCAGACCGTTCGCGACCCCATGGGGTGAGCAGTTCTTC; CDR3aa: CSARPFATPWGEQFF
v_gene: TRBV10-1; len: 13; abundance: .; j_gene: TRBJ1-2; d_gene: .; CDR3nt: TGCGCCAGCAGTGAGTACAGAAACTATGGCTACACCTTC; CDR3aa: CASSEYRNYGYTF
v_gene: TRBV29-1; len: 13; abundance: .; j_gene: TRBJ1-2; d_gene: .; CDR3nt: TGCAGCGTTGAAGAGGTACTGGGTTATGGCTACACCTTC; CDR3aa: CSVEEVLGYGYTF
v_gene: TRBV7-3; len: 14; abundance: .; j_gene: TRBJ2-7; d_gene: TRBD2; CDR3nt: TGTGCCAGCAGTTTAGGGACTAGCGCCTACGAGCAGTACTTC; CDR3aa: CASSLGTSAYEQYF
v_gene: TRBV7-2; len: 13; abundance: many; j_gene: TRBJ2-7; d_gene: .; CDR3nt: TGTGCCAGCAGCAGGGGCTATCCGGGTCCCCAGTACTTC; CDR3aa: CASSRGYPGPQYF
v_gene: TRBV18; len: 14; abundance: few; j_gene: TRBJ2-1; d_gene: .; CDR3nt: TGTGCCAGCTCACCGGTCAGGGACTACAATGAGCAGTTCTTC; CDR3aa: CASSPVRDYNEQFF
v_gene: TRBV9; len: 15; abundance: many; j_gene: TRBJ1-6; d_gene: .; CDR3nt: TGTGCCAGCAGCTCCCGGGGAGGGAGCAATTCACCCCTCCACTTT; CDR3aa: CASSSRGGSNSPLHF
v_gene: TRBV9; len: 19; abundance: many; j_gene: TRBJ2-5; d_gene: TRBD2; CDR3nt: TGTGCCAGCAGCGCGGGCCCGGGACTAGCGGGAGGGGGAGGAGAGACCCAGTACTTC; CDR3aa: CASSAGPGLAGGGGETQYF
v_gene: TRBV12-3/TRBV12-4; len: 15; abundance: .; j_gene: TRBJ1-1; d_gene: .; CDR3nt: TGTGCCAGCAGCTTAGGGAGGCTTGCTACCACTGAAGCTTTCTTT; CDR3aa: CASSLGRLATTEAFF
v_gene: TRBV10-3; len: 14; abundance: once; j_gene: TRBJ2-7; d_gene: TRBD1; CDR3nt: TGTGCCACAGGGGGAGGGACAGGGGACTACGAGCAGTACTTC; CDR3aa: CATGGGTGDYEQYF
v_gene: TRBV24-1; len: 15; abundance: .; j_gene: TRBJ2-1; d_gene: TRBD2; CDR3nt: TGTGCTGGCACCAATAGCGGGGACTCCTACAATGAGCAGTTCTTC; CDR3aa: CAGTNSGDSYNEQFF
v_gene: TRBV7-6; len: 15; abundance: .; j_gene: TRBJ2-5; d_gene: .; CDR3nt: TGTGCCAGCAGCCTGGAGCAGGGCCGGGGGGAGACCCAGTACTTC; CDR3aa: CASSLEQGRGETQYF
v_gene: TRBV29-1; len: 12; abundance: .; j_gene: TRBJ1-1; d_gene: TRBD1; CDR3nt: TGCAGCGTTAACCCAGGGGGGACTCAAGCTTTCTTT; CDR3aa: CSVNPGGTQAFF
v_gene: TRBV20-1; len: 14; abundance: .; j_gene: TRBJ1-5; d_gene: .; CDR3nt: TGCAGTGCCTCGGACCTCTATAGCAATCAGCCCCAGCATTTT; CDR3aa: CSASDLYSNQPQHF
v_gene: TRBV6-1; len: 14; abundance: many; j_gene: TRBJ1-1; d_gene: TRBD1; CDR3nt: TGTGCCAGCAGAGCCGGGACAGCGAACACTGAAGCTTTCTTT; CDR3aa: CASRAGTANTEAFF
v_gene: TRBV20-1; len: 15; abundance: many; j_gene: TRBJ2-5; d_gene: .; CDR3nt: TGCAGTGCTATTCTTATATCGGGGAACCAAGAGACCCAGTACTTC; CDR3aa: CSAILISGNQETQYF
v_gene: TRBV7-2; len: 12; abundance: many; j_gene: TRBJ2-7; d_gene: .; CDR3nt: TGTGCCAGCAGCCCAATCGGGTACGAGCAGTACTTC; CDR3aa: CASSPIGYEQYF
v_gene: TRBV12-3/TRBV12-4; len: 13; abundance: .; j_gene: TRBJ1-2; d_gene: TRBD1; CDR3nt: TGTGCCAGCAGTAGGAAGACAGGGCTCGGCTACACCTTC; CDR3aa: CASSRKTGLGYTF
v_gene: TRBV5-4; len: 16; abundance: many; j_gene: TRBJ2-7; d_gene: TRBD2; CDR3nt: TGTGCCAGCAGCGGGGGGGGTAGCGGGAGGGCCTACGAGCAGTACTTC; CDR3aa: CASSGGGSGRAYEQYF